The 24 T cell receptor beta chains below all came from one sample that was sequenced in a study of tissue T cells after allogeneic stem cell transplantation. This sample's time point: mouse harvest day 14 after allogeneic transplant. Mouse grafts combined 10^7 T-cell-depleted bone marrow cells with 10^6 splenic CD5+ T cells. Profiled with immunoSEQ multiplex PCR; TCRdb holds only in-frame clones, not every one. The repertoire has fewer than 10,000 clones, approximately 35% of them found once; the top ten carry around 3.3%. Sample: skin. These receptors originate from a female BALB/c mouse given C57BL/6 T cells with graft-versus-host disease after an allogeneic hematopoietic cell transplant.

A note on this clone: The listed genes are named as in mouse. The CDR3 end lies 1 residue beyond the end of the read and is filled in from the germline J gene. This rearrangement joins TRBV26 to TRBJ2-7; D may be TRBD1 (6 bases). Trimming cost V 4 bases and J 0 bases, with 10 bases left between them. This CDR3 has 14 residues. Germline CDR1 and CDR2: KGHPV and FQNQEV (reference sequence). The covered CDR3 bases are TGTGCCAGCAGTCCACACAGGGTCTCCTATGAACAGTAC. Translated: CASSPHRVSYEQY. The whole CDR3 sequence reads CASSPHRVSYEQYF.

This clone counts as medium-sized. The listed genes are named as in mouse. The CDR3 protein is CASSRTTYAEQFF. The covered CDR3 bases are TGTGCCAGCAGCCGGACAACCTATGCTGAGCAGTTC. This chain links TRBV26 with TRBJ2-1, with a weak D call TRBD1 (5 bases). Sequencing ends 1 residue short of the CDR3 end; the germline J gene provides the rest. This CDR3 region has 13 residues. V lost 6 bases and J lost 3, with 9 bases in between. Germline CDR1 reads KGHPV; CDR2 reads FQNQEV (reference sequence).

This clone was counted a few times. Gene names refer to mouse genes. The read comes to an end 1 residue before the CDR3 does, leaving the germline J gene to fill in the end. This chain connects TRBV23 to TRBJ2-7. The germline gives CDR1 KGHTA, CDR2 FQNQQP. This CDR3 is built from 11 residues. The CDR3 bases that were read are TGCTCCAGCAGTCGGGATTTTGAACAGTAC. This gives the protein CSSSRDFEQY. The complete CDR3 reads CSSSRDFEQYF. Together with reference TRBV23 and TRBJ2-7, the CDR3 gives the full variable domain: DAAVTQKPRYLIKMKGQEAEMKCIPEKGHTAVFWYQQKQSKELKFLIYFQNQQPLDQIDMVKERFSAVCPSSSLCSLGIRTCEAEDSALYLCSSSRDFEQYFGPGTRLTVL.

With regard to this clone: The gene names here belong to mouse. The sequenced fragment ends 1 residue before the CDR3 boundary, so the rest is inferred from the germline J gene. This sample also contains other DNA sequences that code for the same CDR3. The chain links TRBV26 to TRBJ1-3; no clear D gene. The CDR3 extends over 14 amino acids. Germline-derived CDR1 and CDR2 are KGHPV and FQNQEV (reference sequence). Trimming left V 3 bases short and J 0 bases short, with 6 bases between. The sequenced part of the CDR3 DNA is TGTGCCAGCAGTCTCCAGAATTCTGGAAATACGCTCTAT. Protein product: CASSLQNSGNTLY. The whole CDR3 is CASSLQNSGNTLYF.

Concerning this clone itself: Gene names and germline match the mouse. The chain's CDR3 is CASSLGPQNTLYF. Partial CDR3 DNA: TGTGCCAGCAGCTTAGGGCCCCAAAACACCTTGTAC. The J gene is TRBJ2-4, the V gene TRBV3; the D is unclear. The observed sequence ends 1 residue before the CDR3 terminus, with the missing tail filled in from the germline J gene. This CDR3 is 13 amino acids long. Deletions cut 1 base from V and 3 bases from J, with 5 bases between. Germline lookup yields CDR1 SNHLY and CDR2 FYNGKV (reference sequence).

As concerns this clone: Genes and germline are mouse. The read ends 1 residue before the CDR3 terminus; that terminus is restored from the germline J gene. This chain joins TRBV3 and TRBJ1-1, with D possibly TRBD1 on 6 matching bases. V lost 2 bases and J lost 0, with 7 bases in between. CDR1 SNHLY and CDR2 FYNGKV come from the germline V gene (reference sequence). This CDR3 is built from 14 residues. This CDR3 is CASSLKGANTEVFF. The covered CDR3 bases are TGTGCCAGCAGCTTAAAGGGGGCAAACACAGAAGTCTTC.

With regard to this clone: Gene names denote mouse genes. The CDR3 end is not reached by the read, which stops 1 residue before it; the germline J gene fills it in. The chain has TRBV26 and TRBJ2-4, with 7 bases matching TRBD2. The germline V gene has CDR1 KGHPV and CDR2 FQNQEV (reference sequence). This CDR3 is built from 14 residues. V trimming: 6 bases; J trimming: 3 bases; junction bases outside the gene matches: 6. The CDR3: CASRLGIRQNTLYF. CDR3 bases read: TGTGCCAGCAGACTGGGGATCCGCCAAAACACCTTGTAC.

This clone has a single count. Mouse germline and gene names are used. The observed sequence ends 1 residue before the CDR3 terminus, with the missing tail filled in from the germline J gene. The chain carries TRBV3 and TRBJ2-7; 12 bases fit TRBD2. The germline V gene has CDR1 SNHLY and CDR2 FYNGKV (reference sequence). Unmatched junction bases numbered 1, after V lost 2 bases and J lost 2 bases. The CDR3 is made up of 15 amino acids. The CDR3 loop is CASSLRTGGAYEQYF. The covered CDR3 bases are TGTGCCAGCAGCTTACGGACTGGGGGGGCCTATGAACAGTAC.

This clone was recorded once. Mouse gene names and germline throughout. The CDR3 end lies 1 residue beyond the end of the read and is filled in from the germline J gene. The chain joins TRBV1 to TRBJ2-3, with TRBD2 matching over 12 bases. Germline loops: CDR1 NSQYPW, CDR2 LRSPGD (reference sequence). After removal of 3 bases from V and 7 bases from J, the junction contained 2 bases not matched to a gene. The CDR3 is made up of 14 amino acids. The CDR3 protein is CTCSAGLGGQTLYF. The DNA read from the CDR3 is TGCACCTGCAGTGCGGGACTGGGGGGACAAACGCTGTAT.

This clone was seen more than once but under ten times. Mouse gene names apply. Read data end 1 residue before the CDR3 end; the end is taken from the germline J gene. This rearrangement joins TRBV23 to TRBJ2-7; TRBD2 reflects the table's D call only, with no check against the DNA. Germline V gene data show CDR1 as KGHTA and CDR2 as FQNQQP. This CDR3 is 15 amino acids long. CDR3 bases read: TGCTCCAGCAGTCAATCATCGACTGGGGGGAATGAACAGTAC. As protein: CSSSQSSTGGNEQY. The entire CDR3 sequence reads CSSSQSSTGGNEQYF.

Points on this clone: Genes and germline are mouse. The read gets to within 1 residue of the CDR3 end, and the germline J gene fills in the rest. The V and J genes are TRBV2 and TRBJ1-6; D call uncertain. TRBJ1-6 is classed as an ORF, of uncertain function. The CDR3 spans 15 residues. V dropped 0 bases and J dropped 3 bases, with 6 bases sitting between them. From germline, CDR1 is LGHNA and CDR2 YSYQKL. Here the CDR3 reads CASSQEPSYNSPLYF. The DNA read from the CDR3 is TGTGCCAGCAGCCAAGAGCCAAGCTATAATTCGCCCCTCTAC.

This clone appeared a few times. These gene names are mouse names. The DNA ends 1 residue before the CDR3 does, and the rest of the CDR3 is filled in from the germline J gene. The chain joins TRBV23 to TRBJ1-2; the D call of TRBD1 is as the table states it, not checked on the DNA. Looked up from germline, CDR1 is KGHTA and CDR2 is FQNQQP. The CDR3 is 13 residues long. CDR3 DNA, as far as it was read: TGCTCCAGCAGTCAATCAGCAAACTCCGACTACACC. This codes for CSSSQSANSDYT. The entire CDR3 sequence reads CSSSQSANSDYTF.

By frequency in the sample, this clone is medium-sized. The gene names here belong to mouse. The read gets to within 1 residue of the CDR3 end, and the germline J gene fills in the rest. V gene TRBV26 combines with J gene TRBJ1-3; 9 bases are shared with TRBD1. The germline V gene encodes CDR1 KGHPV and CDR2 FQNQEV (reference sequence). CDR3 length: 15 residues. V dropped 1 base and J dropped 4; count of bases not matched to a gene: 2. The CDR3 bases that were read are TGTGCCAGCAGTCTGTTGACAGGGGGGGGAAATACGCTCTAT. It specifies CASSLLTGGGNTLY. The full CDR3 protein reads CASSLLTGGGNTLYF.

On this clone: Gene names follow the mouse nomenclature. The read falls 1 residue short of the CDR3 end, and the missing part is taken from the germline J gene. The chain joins TRBV5 to TRBJ2-4; 9 positions agree with TRBD2. CDR1 and CDR2 (germline): LGHNA, YNLKQL (reference sequence). Trimming removed 6 bases from V and 7 bases from J; junction bases left unmatched: 11. The CDR3 consists of 15 residues. CDR3 amino acids: CASSPLGGARDTLYF. The CDR3 bases that were read are TGTGCCAGCAGTCCCCTGGGGGGGGCGCGGGACACCTTGTAC.

This clone was observed a handful of times. The listed genes are named as in mouse. Read data end 1 residue before the CDR3 end; the end is taken from the germline J gene. This chain connects TRBV19 to TRBJ1-1; 8 bases align to TRBD1. The V and J ends lost 4 bases and 1 base, in that order; junction bases with no gene match: 6. This CDR3 contains 15 residues. CDR1 and CDR2 (germline): FNHDT, SITEND (reference sequence). CDR3 DNA (partial): TGTGCCAGCAGTCGGGACAGGATTGGAAACACAGAAGTCTTC. It specifies CASSRDRIGNTEVF. From start to end, the CDR3 is CASSRDRIGNTEVFF.

Concerning this clone: These gene names are mouse names. The read terminates 1 residue before the CDR3 end, so the remaining end is supplied by the germline J gene. The chain links TRBV5 to TRBJ2-4; D is possibly TRBD2 (6 bases). The CDR3 is 17 amino acids. Trimming shortened V by 0 bases and J by 0 bases, and 13 bases separated the two germline ends. Germline CDR1 and CDR2: LGHNA and YNLKQL (reference sequence). CDR3 DNA (partial): TGTGCCAGCAGCCAAGAGGGGCTGGGGTTTAGTCAAAACACCTTGTAC. Translation: CASSQEGLGFSQNTLY. The entire CDR3 sequence reads CASSQEGLGFSQNTLYF.

Remarks on this clone: Any gene name here is a mouse gene name. The CDR3 bases that were read are TGTGCCAGCAGTATTGGGGCGGCAAACACAGAAGTCTTC. This encodes CASSIGAANTEVF. The whole CDR3 sequence reads CASSIGAANTEVFF. The chain joins TRBV19 to TRBJ1-1, with D maybe TRBD1 (5 bases). The read ends 1 residue shy of where the CDR3 ends; the end is completed using the germline J gene. CDR3 length: 14 amino acids. Trimming removed 2 bases from V and 0 bases from J, with 8 bases in between. Germline lookup yields CDR1 FNHDT and CDR2 SITEND (reference sequence). Full variable domain (remainder filled in from reference TRBV19 and TRBJ1-1): GGIITQTPKFLIGQEGQKLTLKCQQNFNHDTMYWYRQDSGKGLRLIYYSITENDLQKGDLSEGYDASREKKSSFSLTVTSAQKNEMAVFLCASSIGAANTEVFFGKGTRLTVV.

This clone occurred a few times. Here the gene names and germline are mouse. CDR3 bases read: TGTGCCAGCAGTCTGTCGGGACAGCAAGACACCCAGTAC. As protein: CASSLSGQQDTQY. The whole CDR3 is CASSLSGQQDTQYF. The J gene is TRBJ2-5, the V gene TRBV26; 7 bases line up with TRBD1. The DNA ends 1 residue before the CDR3 does, and the rest of the CDR3 is filled in from the germline J gene. J was trimmed by 3 bases and V by 0 bases; bases with no gene match: 0. The CDR3 consists of 14 residues. Looked up from germline, CDR1 is KGHPV and CDR2 is FQNQEV (reference sequence).

Note on this clone: Genes and germline are mouse. The CDR3 end falls 1 residue outside the read, so it is completed with the germline J gene. V and J are TRBV4 and TRBJ1-6; D remains unclear. TRBJ1-6 is an ORF, and what it does is uncertain. V gave up 4 bases and J gave up 0 bases, with 1 base separating them. Germline CDR1 and CDR2: LGHDT and YNNKQL (reference sequence). This CDR3 has 13 residues. The CDR3 is CASSFSYNSPLYF. The sequenced CDR3 bases are TGTGCCAGCAGCTTTTCCTATAATTCGCCCCTCTAC.

Judged by abundance, this clone is medium-sized. Genes here carry mouse names. The read stops 1 residue short of the end of the CDR3; the missing end is completed from the germline J gene. The chain recombines TRBV21 with TRBJ2-7; no clear D. TRBV21 is sorted into the ORF group, with uncertain function. Trimming removed 6 bases at V and 3 bases at J, with 9 bases between. CDR3 length: 12 residues. Partial CDR3 DNA: TGTGCTAGCAGGACGCCCATCTATGAACAGTAC. Its translation is CASRTPIYEQY. The CDR3, in full, reads CASRTPIYEQYF.

Of note for this clone: These gene names are mouse names. The CDR3 extends 1 residue past the end of the read, so its final part is completed from the germline J gene. The chain links TRBV13-2 to TRBJ1-4, with a tentative D call TRBD1 (6 bases). V was trimmed by 6 bases and J by 10 bases, leaving 10 bases between them. The V gene's germline CDR1 is NNHNN and CDR2 SYGAGS (reference sequence). CDR3 size: 11 residues. The CDR3 bases that were read are TGTGCCAGCGCTCAACAGGGAAGATTATTT. The encoded protein is CASAQQGRLF. Given in full, the CDR3 is CASAQQGRLFF.

With regard to this clone: These gene names are mouse names. Coverage ceases 1 residue before the CDR3 finishes, and the germline J gene fills in the end. The chain links TRBV15 to TRBJ2-3; 7 nucleotides align to TRBD1. Germline-derived CDR1 and CDR2 are SGHND and FRSKSL. The V and J ends lost 4 bases and 0 bases, in that order; junction bases with no gene match: 1. The CDR3 runs 14 residues. CDR3 sequence reads: CASSWDSSAETLYF. Incomplete CDR3 DNA: TGTGCCAGCAGTTGGGACAGCAGTGCAGAAACGCTGTAT.

This clone came up a few times. The genes are named according to mouse. The missing CDR3 end, 1 residue past where the read stops, is filled in from the germline J gene. This chain uses TRBV12-2 with TRBJ2-3, with D maybe TRBD1 (6 bases). V was trimmed by 6 bases and J by 0 bases, leaving 9 bases between them. This CDR3 is 13 amino acids long. Germline assignment: CDR1 SGHLS and CDR2 HYDKME. The CDR3 spells CASRDNSAETLYF. Incomplete CDR3 DNA: TGTGCCAGCCGGGACAATAGTGCAGAAACGCTGTAT.

In this sample, this clone is medium-sized (0.01 to 0.1%). Gene names are mouse gene names. The read comes to an end 1 residue before the CDR3 does, leaving the germline J gene to fill in the end. The chain joins TRBV26 to TRBJ2-1; TRBD2 agrees at 9 bases. V shed 3 bases, J shed 6 bases, and the junction held 3 bases outside the gene matches. The CDR3 runs to 14 residues. CDR1 KGHPV and CDR2 FQNQEV come from the germline V gene (reference sequence). The covered CDR3 bases are TGTGCCAGCAGTCTTATGGGGGGGCCTGCTGAGCAGTTC. It encodes CASSLMGGPAEQF. The entire CDR3 protein reads CASSLMGGPAEQFF. The full variable domain, completed using reference TRBV26 and TRBJ2-1, is NSKVIQTPRYLVKGQGQKAKMRCIPEKGHPVVFWYQQNKNNEFKFLINFQNQEVLQQIDMTEKRFSAECPSNSPCSLEIQSSEAGDSALYLCASSLMGGPAEQFFGPGTRLTVL.